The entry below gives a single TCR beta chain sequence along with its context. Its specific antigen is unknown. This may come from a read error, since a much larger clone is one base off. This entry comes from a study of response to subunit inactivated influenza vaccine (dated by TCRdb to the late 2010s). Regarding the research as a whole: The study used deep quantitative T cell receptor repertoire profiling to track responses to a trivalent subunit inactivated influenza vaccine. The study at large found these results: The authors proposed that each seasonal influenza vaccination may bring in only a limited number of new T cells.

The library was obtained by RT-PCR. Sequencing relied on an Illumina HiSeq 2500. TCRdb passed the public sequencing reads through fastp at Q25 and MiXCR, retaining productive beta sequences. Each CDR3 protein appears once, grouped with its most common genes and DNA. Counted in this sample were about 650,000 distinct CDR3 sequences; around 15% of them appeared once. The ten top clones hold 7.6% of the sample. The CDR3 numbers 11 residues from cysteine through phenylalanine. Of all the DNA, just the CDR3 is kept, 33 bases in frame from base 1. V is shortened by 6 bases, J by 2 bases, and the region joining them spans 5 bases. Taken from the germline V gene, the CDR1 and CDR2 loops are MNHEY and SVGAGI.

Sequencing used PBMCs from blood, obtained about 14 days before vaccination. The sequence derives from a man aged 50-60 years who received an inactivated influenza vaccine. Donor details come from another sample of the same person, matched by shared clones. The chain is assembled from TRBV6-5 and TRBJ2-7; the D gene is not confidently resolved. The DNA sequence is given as TGTGCCAGCAGGTCCCCCTACGAGCAGTACTTC. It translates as CASRSPYEQYF.